This TCR beta chain was profiled in a study of blood T cell repertoires in COVID-19. At the level of the study: Collection of acute and convalescent COVID-19 samples took place in the United States, Italy and Spain. In each case, the material was cDNA or gDNA derived from T cells, B-cell-depleted T cells, or PBMCs.

The CDR3 covers 15 residues. Germline trimming cut 5 bases from V and 2 bases from J; bases unmatched to any gene: 7. Germline V gives CDR1 SGHNT, CDR2 YYREEE (reference sequence). Assay: immunoSEQ multiplex PCR; the TCRdb copy retains only in-frame clones and omits some. The sample includes roughly 35,000 clones, less than 80% of them seen just once. V and J are TRBV5-4 and TRBJ1-3, with TRBD1 identical over 7 bases. The sequenced material came from peripheral blood. The receptor was derived from a man at least 80 years old with acute or convalescent COVID-19. In nucleotides, the CDR3 is TGTGCCAGCAGTTCCGACAGGGATGCTGGAAACACCATATATTTT. It specifies CASSSDRDAGNTIYF.